This T cell receptor beta chain was recorded in a study of T cell responses to AZD1222 COVID-19 vaccine. Remarks on this clone: What it recognizes is unknown.

The study's findings and limits: Most donors were white British and more were female, and clonal diversity was possibly underestimated.

Trimming took 1 base from V and 7 from J, leaving 14 bases between them. The V gene's germline CDR1 is LNHNV and CDR2 YYDKDF (reference sequence). This CDR3 has 15 residues. Profiling relied on immunoSEQ multiplex PCR, and the TCRdb table lists in-frame clones only, not all of them. The repertoire holds fewer than 110,000 clones, more than 75% seen once, with about 9.4% in the top ten. J is TRBJ1-3 and V is TRBV15; D ambiguous. The sample consisted of peripheral blood, taken 28 days after the second AZD1222 dose. This TCR derives from an adult who received the AZD1222 COVID-19 vaccine. CDR3 bases: TGTGCCACCAGCAGAGGTCTTCCCATAGGGAACACCATATATTTT. Protein sequence: CATSRGLPIGNTIYF. Together with reference TRBV15 and TRBJ1-3, the CDR3 gives the full variable domain: DAMVIQNPRYQVTQFGKPVTLSCSQTLNHNVMYWYQQKSSQAPKLLFHYYDKDFNNEADTPDNFQSRRPNTSFCFLDIRSPGLGDTAMYLCATSRGLPIGNTIYFGEGSWLTVV.